These T cell receptor beta chains were read from a single sample in a study of cytomegalovirus exposure and HLA in healthy donors. Profiled with immunoSEQ multiplex PCR; TCRdb holds only in-frame clones, not every one. Of a few hundred thousand clones in the sample, around 81% are singletons; the top ten hold about 7.3%. Sample: PBMCs. These TCRs come from an older woman in good health and CMV-seropositive. CDR3s include the opening cysteine and the closing phenylalanine or tryptophan. The D gene is left open where the match is weak. The size field is filled for only some rows; it gives once, few, many or a size class.

TRBJ2-7 TRBD2 TRBV7-9 - TGTGCCAGCAGCCCTCTCATTCGGGAGCGGGGAACCTACGAGCAGTACTTC CASSPLIRERGTYEQYF
TRBJ1-1 TRBD1 TRBV6-5 many TGTGCCAGCAGTTACTCGGGACAGGGGGGTGAAGCTTTCTTT CASSYSGQGGEAFF
TRBJ2-2 - TRBV6-1 - TGTGCCAGCAGTGACTATACCGCGGGGGAGCTGTTTTTT CASSDYTAGELFF
TRBJ2-3 TRBD1 TRBV4-1 - TGCGCCAGCAGCCAAGAGGGGGCAGGGGGCGCAGATACGCAGTATTTT CASSQEGAGGADTQYF
TRBJ2-7 TRBD1 TRBV5-6 - TGTGCCAGCAGCGTCCCCGGGACAGCCTACGAGCAGTACTTC CASSVPGTAYEQYF
TRBJ2-7 TRBD1 TRBV11-2 - TGTGCCAGCAGGTCAATTACAGGGGTCCCCTACGAGCAGTACTTC CASRSITGVPYEQYF
TRBJ2-7 TRBD2 TRBV5-1 - TGCGCCAGCAGCTTGGCCGGGACTAGTCCTTTCTCCTACGAGCAGTACTTC CASSLAGTSPFSYEQYF
TRBJ2-1 TRBD2 TRBV5-4 once TGTGCCAGCAGCTGGCCGGGACTAGCGGGAGGGCCAGAGACCAATGAGCAGTTCTTC CASSWPGLAGGPETNEQFF
TRBJ2-3 TRBD2 TRBV27 - TGTGCCAGCAGTAGCCTGGCGGGAGCGAGCACAGATACGCAGTATTTT CASSSLAGASTDTQYF
TRBJ2-2 TRBD2 TRBV6-1 - TGTGCCAGCAGGGGGACTAGCGGGAGGGCCGGAGAGCTGTTTTTT CASRGTSGRAGELFF
TRBJ2-1 - TRBV2 - TGTGCCAGCAGTTTGGGAGAGTACAATGAGCAGTTCTTC CASSLGEYNEQFF
TRBJ1-1 TRBD1 TRBV10-3 few TGTGCCATCAGTGAGCCGGGACAGGGGGCAGGGAACACTGAAGCTTTCTTT CAISEPGQGAGNTEAFF
TRBJ1-5 - TRBV2 - TGTGCCAGCAGTACCGACCGGACAGCCCCCTCTTGGCCCCAGCATTTT CASSTDRTAPSWPQHF
TRBJ2-2 TRBD2 TRBV19 - TGTGCCAGTAGTATAATGGGACTAGCGGGAGGGCCTACCGGGGAGCTGTTTTTT CASSIMGLAGGPTGELFF
TRBJ2-2 - TRBV27 - TGTGCCAGCAGTGGAGTTCCGGTGTCTAACCTTAACACCGGGGAGCTGTTTTTT CASSGVPVSNLNTGELFF
TRBJ1-2 - TRBV28 - TGTGCCAGCAGCACCCGACAGTATGGCTACACCTTC CASSTRQYGYTF
TRBJ2-1 TRBD2 TRBV9 - TGTGCCAGCAGCGTCGGACTAGCGCTAGACAATGAGCAGTTCTTC CASSVGLALDNEQFF
TRBJ2-3 - TRBV9 - TGTGCCAGCAGCGGCCCGGGACTCCACACAGATACGCAGTATTTT CASSGPGLHTDTQYF
TRBJ2-2 TRBD2 TRBV27 - TGTGCCAGCAACCCCCTAGCGGGAGAGGCCGGGGAGCTGTTTTTT CASNPLAGEAGELFF
TRBJ2-4 - TRBV6-6 - TGTGCCAGCAGTTACTCGTCCAGGGCCAAAAACATTCAGTACTTC CASSYSSRAKNIQYF
TRBJ1-5 - TRBV29-1 once TGCAGCGTTGAAATTGCCAGAAATCAGCCCCAGCATTTT CSVEIARNQPQHF
TRBJ2-3 TRBD2 TRBV11-2 - TGTGCCAGCCCGGGACTAGCGGGCGATACGCAGTATTTT CASPGLAGDTQYF
TRBJ2-3 - TRBV7-9 - TGTGCCAGCAGCCAAATCAACGGAGGGGGCGAAACAGATACGCAGTATTTT CASSQINGGGETDTQYF
TRBJ2-1 - TRBV11-2 - TGTGCCAGCAGCTTAGGTCTAGTCAATGAGCAGTTCTTC CASSLGLVNEQFF
TRBJ2-1 TRBD1 TRBV18 - TGTGCCAGCTCACCACGACAGGGGGCAACGGTCCCCAACAATGAGCAGTTCTTC CASSPRQGATVPNNEQFF
TRBJ1-2 - TRBV29-1 - TGCAGCGTGGTCCTGGGGGAGGGTGGCTACACCTTC CSVVLGEGGYTF
TRBJ2-1 - TRBV28 - TGTGCCAGCAACAGCTACAATGAGCAGTTCTTC CASNSYNEQFF
TRBJ2-5 TRBD2 TRBV5-1 - TGCGCCAGCAGCTTGGAGTCGGGGGGGGAGACCCAGTACTTC CASSLESGGETQYF
TRBJ1-1 - TRBV27 - TGTGCCGTAGGGGACACTGAAGCTTTCTTT CAVGDTEAFF
TRBJ2-2 - TRBV19 - TGTGCCAGTAGCGGGTCGTTCGCGAACACCGGGGAGCTGTTTTTT CASSGSFANTGELFF
TRBJ2-7 - TRBV5-1 once TGCGCCAGTACTTCTAGCGCCTCCTACGAGCAGTACTTC CASTSSASYEQYF
TRBJ2-1 TRBD1 TRBV5-6 - TGTGCCAGCATCGGCAGGGGGTATCACAATGAGCAGTTCTTC CASIGRGYHNEQFF
TRBJ2-1 - TRBV7-9 - TGTGCCAGCAGCTTAGGTGGCCCCTCCTACAATGAGCAGTTCTTC CASSLGGPSYNEQFF
TRBJ2-1 - TRBV7-9 - TGTGCCAGCAGCGTCTGGGAGGGGGAGGGGTACAATGAGCAGTTCTTC CASSVWEGEGYNEQFF
TRBJ2-7 TRBD2 TRBV2 - TGTGCCAGCAGCGGACGGGGGCCTAGCGGGAGCCCCCACGAGCAGTACTTC CASSGRGPSGSPHEQYF
TRBJ2-5 - TRBV12-1 - TGTGCCAGCAGCTTTGTCGGGACCCGGGGGGAGACCCAGTACTTC CASSFVGTRGETQYF
TRBJ1-2 - TRBV5-4 - TGTGCCAGCAGCTTGACGGGGGGGGGCTACACCTTC CASSLTGGGYTF
TRBJ2-3 TRBD1 TRBV7-2 - TGTGCCAGCAGCCCGCGGACAGGTTCCTTCTTGGATACGCAGTATTTT CASSPRTGSFLDTQYF
TRBJ1-1 - TRBV10-3 - TGTGCCATCAGTGAGTCGACAGCGAACACTGAAGCTTTCTTT CAISESTANTEAFF
TRBJ2-3 - TRBV4-2 few TGTGCCAGCAGCCAAGGAGGGATCGGTAGCACAGATACGCAGTATTTT CASSQGGIGSTDTQYF
TRBJ2-7 - TRBV19 - TGTGCCAGTAGTCCCACGACAGGAATTGGCTACGAGCAGTACTTC CASSPTTGIGYEQYF
TRBJ2-7 TRBD2 TRBV11-2 - TGTGCCAGCAGCTTAAGCCCCGCGGGAGCAGGCTACGAGCAGTACTTC CASSLSPAGAGYEQYF
TRBJ2-1 - TRBV19 - TGTGCCAGTAGTACTACGCGGAGGTCCTACAATGAGCAGTTCTTC CASSTTRRSYNEQFF
TRBJ1-2 - TRBV5-1 - TGCGCCAGCAGCTTGGACAGGGTAAACTATGGCTACACCTTC CASSLDRVNYGYTF
TRBJ2-5 TRBD1 TRBV12-5 - TGTGCTAGTGGGGCCGGGACAGCGGTTCAAGAGACCCAGTACTTC CASGAGTAVQETQYF
TRBJ1-4 - TRBV4-1 - TGCGCCAGCAGCCAATTACTAATAAGGGGATTTAATGAAAAACTGTTTTTT CASSQLLIRGFNEKLFF
TRBJ2-1 - TRBV15 once TGTGCCACCAGCAGAGGGGTACAGGGCTCCTACAATGAGCAGTTCTTC CATSRGVQGSYNEQFF
TRBJ1-2 - TRBV7-9 - TGTGCCAGCAGCTTAGAAGGACAAAACTATGGCTACACCTTC CASSLEGQNYGYTF
TRBJ2-1 TRBD2 TRBV27 - TGTGCCAGCAGTTTAGCGACTAGCGGGAGAGCTGAGCAGTTCTTC CASSLATSGRAEQFF